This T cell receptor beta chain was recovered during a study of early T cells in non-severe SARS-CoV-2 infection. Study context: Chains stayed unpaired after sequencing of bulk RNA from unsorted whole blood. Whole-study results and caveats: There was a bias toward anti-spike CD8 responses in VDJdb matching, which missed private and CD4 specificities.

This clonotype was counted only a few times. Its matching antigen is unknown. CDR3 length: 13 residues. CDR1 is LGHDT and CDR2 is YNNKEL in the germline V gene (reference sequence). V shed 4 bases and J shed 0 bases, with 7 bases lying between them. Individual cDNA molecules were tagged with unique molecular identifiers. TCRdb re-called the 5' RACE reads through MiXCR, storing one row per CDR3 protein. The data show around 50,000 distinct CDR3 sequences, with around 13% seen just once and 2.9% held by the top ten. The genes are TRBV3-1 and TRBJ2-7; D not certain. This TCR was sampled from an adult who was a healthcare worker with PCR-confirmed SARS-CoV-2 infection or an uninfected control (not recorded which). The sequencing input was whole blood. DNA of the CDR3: TGTGCCAGCAGCCCCCGTATCTCCTACGAGCAGTACTTC. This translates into CASSPRISYEQYF.